This T cell receptor beta chain was sequenced for a study of control samples from healthy donors and cancer patients. CDR3 size: 16 residues. CDR1 is SGHDN and CDR2 is FVKESK in the germline V gene. Trimming at V came to 1 base and at J to 5 bases, leaving 8 bases not matched to a gene. Generated by immunoSEQ multiplex PCR, the TCRdb table keeps only in-frame clones and is missing some. The repertoire holds roughly 130,000 clones, with less than 95% as singletons. Sequencing was performed on blood. The chain carries TRBV14 and TRBJ2-1; TRBD1 agrees at 7 bases. The receptor was derived from a man younger than 35 in good health. The DNA of the CDR3 is TGTGCCAGCAGCCAAGTCTCGACAGGGTACCACAATGAGCAGTTCTTC. Translation gives CASSQVSTGYHNEQFF.